Below, 15 T cell receptor beta chains from the same sample are listed, as sequenced in a study of PD-1 blockade in classical Hodgkin lymphoma. Using immunoSEQ multiplex PCR, the repertoire was profiled, and TCRdb retains in-frame clones only, with some absent. This sample yields some 150,000 clones, of which about four fifths are seen a single time; roughly 10% belongs to the top ten. With no exception, relapse followed autologous stem cell transplantation in all patients, and brentuximab vedotin exposure varied. Source: peripheral blood mononuclear cells (PBMCs), taken before the second cycle of nivolumab. The receptors derive from a human donor with classical Hodgkin lymphoma.

V and J are TRBV5-4 and TRBJ2-3; maybe TRBD1 (6 bases). Germline CDR1 and CDR2: SGHNT and YYREEE (reference sequence). Trimming left V 3 bases short and J 6 bases short, with 14 bases between. This CDR3 spans 14 amino acids. The CDR3 region has the DNA TGTGCCAGCAGCTCCTGGACAGAGGCGGATACGCAGTATTTT. Translating gives CASSSWTEADTQYF. Drawing the rest from reference TRBV5-4 and TRBJ2-3, the complete variable domain is ETGVTQSPTHLIKTRGQQVTLRCSSQSGHNTVSWYQQALGQGPQFIFQYYREEENGRGNFPPRFSGLQFPNYSSELNVNALELDDSALYLCASSSWTEADTQYFGPGTRLTVL.

This rearrangement joins TRBV25-1 to TRBJ2-1; D possibly corresponds to TRBD2 (5 bases). The CDR3 length is 12 residues. V gave up 3 bases and J gave up 11 bases, with 11 bases separating them. CDR1 MGHDK and CDR2 SYGVNS come from the germline V gene. The CDR3, as DNA: TGTGCCAGCAGTGACCGACTAAATAAGCAGTTCTTC. Protein: CASSDRLNKQFF.

This chain connects TRBV7-8 to TRBJ2-1; a possible D gene is TRBD1 (6 bases). The germline V gene encodes CDR1 SGHVS and CDR2 FQNEAQ. The V and J ends lost 1 base and 3 bases respectively, with 13 bases between them. The CDR3 length is 16 residues. CDR3 nucleotides: TGTGCCAGCAGCTTAGATTACTGGGGGCTCTACAATGAGCAGTTCTTC. It translates to CASSLDYWGLYNEQFF.

V and J are TRBV9 and TRBJ2-5; D is possibly TRBD1 or TRBD2 (5 bases each). In germline, CDR1 is SGDLS, CDR2 YYNGEE. The V end was cut by 6 bases, the J end by 5 bases, with 17 bases between. CDR3 size: 14 residues. The chain's CDR3 is CASNPRGVRETQYF. DNA for the CDR3: TGTGCCAGCAACCCAAGAGGGGTGAGGGAGACCCAGTACTTC.

In regard to this clone: Other DNA sequences of this sample code for an identical CDR3. The V call is TRBV7-2, the J call TRBJ2-7; D not certain. V was shortened by 5 bases and J by 4 bases, with 9 bases between the two germline ends. CDR3 length: 12 residues. Per the germline V gene, CDR1 is SGHTA and CDR2 is FQGNSA. Written as DNA, the CDR3 is TGTGCCAGCAGCCCTAACAGTTACGAGCAGTACTTC. Translating it yields CASSPNSYEQYF.

CDR3 coding DNA: TGCAGCGTAGCCGGGACTAGTTCCTACAATGAGCAGTTCTTC. Residues: CSVAGTSSYNEQFF. J is TRBJ2-1 and V is TRBV29-1; 8 nucleotides align to TRBD2. CDR1 and CDR2 from the germline V gene are SQVTM and ANQGSEA. This CDR3 is 14 amino acids long. The J segment lost 1 base and the V segment lost 6 bases, leaving 5 bases of the junction unmatched.

This clone was observed a single time. This chain connects TRBV7-2 to TRBJ2-7; D is perhaps TRBD2 (6 bases). Trimming cost V 5 bases and J 3 bases, with 14 bases left between them. The V gene's germline CDR1 is SGHTA and CDR2 FQGNSA. The CDR3 is made up of 14 amino acids. The CDR3 DNA follows: TGTGCCAGCAGCCTGGGGACTGGGCACTACGAGCAGTACTTC. Translating it yields CASSLGTGHYEQYF.

The V call is TRBV10-3, the J call TRBJ1-5, with D possibly matching TRBD1 (5 bases). CDR3 length: 13 amino acids. CDR1 is ENHRY and CDR2 is SYGVKD in the germline V gene. Trimming took 10 bases from V and 4 from J, leaving 14 bases between them. For the CDR3, the DNA is TGTGCCAGCAGGAACGGGGGGAATCAGCCCCAGCATTTT. Its translation is CASRNGGNQPQHF.

This chain uses TRBV6-5 with TRBJ2-3, with D unclear. Trimming pared 6 bases from V and 2 bases from J, leaving 3 bases between. The CDR3 runs 11 residues. The germline V gene encodes CDR1 MNHEY and CDR2 SVGAGI. The CDR3 protein is CASRFTDTQYF. The CDR3 DNA reads TGTGCCAGCAGATTCACAGATACGCAGTATTTT.

This sequence joins TRBV5-4 and TRBJ2-4; 8 bases match TRBD2. Germline CDR1 SGHNT, CDR2 YYREEE (reference sequence). CDR3 length: 17 residues. V lost 3 bases, J lost 0 bases, and 8 bases stayed unmatched. CDR3 nucleotides: TGTGCCAGCAGCTCTCTAGCGGGTTTGGGAGCCAAAAACATTCAGTACTTC. Encoded protein: CASSSLAGLGAKNIQYF. The variable domain in full, with the rest retrieved from reference TRBV5-4 and TRBJ2-4, is ETGVTQSPTHLIKTRGQQVTLRCSSQSGHNTVSWYQQALGQGPQFIFQYYREEENGRGNFPPRFSGLQFPNYSSELNVNALELDDSALYLCASSSLAGLGAKNIQYFGAGTRLSVL.

The chain joins TRBV5-1 to TRBJ1-1; D might be TRBD1 (5 bases). CDR1 is SGHRS and CDR2 is YFSETQ in the germline V gene. V lost 4 bases to trimming and J lost 2 bases, with 12 bases between them. The CDR3 sequence is 14 residues long. The CDR3 DNA reads as TGCGCCAGCAGCCGGCTGGGGGGAAACACTGAAGCTTTCTTT. Translated: CASSRLGGNTEAFF.

The V call is TRBV9, the J call TRBJ1-6; the D gene is possibly TRBD1 (5 bases). This CDR3 is 16 amino acids long. The germline gives CDR1 SGDLS, CDR2 YYNGEE. Trimming cost V 1 base and J 5 bases, with 13 bases left between them. This CDR3 is CASSVFGGKDNSPLHF. The CDR3 DNA reads TGTGCCAGCAGCGTATTTGGGGGAAAGGATAATTCACCCCTCCACTTT.

This clone was observed a few times. The V call is TRBV7-3, the J call TRBJ1-2; no firm D call. Germline loops: CDR1 SGHTA, CDR2 FQGTGA. The CDR3 covers 13 residues. Trimming stripped 2 bases from V and 5 bases from J, with 9 bases between. CDR3 protein: CASSLLPGYGYTF. CDR3 DNA: TGTGCCAGCAGCTTACTCCCGGGTTATGGCTACACCTTC.

The V gene is TRBV5-6, the J gene TRBJ1-3; 8 nucleotides agree with TRBD1. CDR1 and CDR2 from the germline V gene are SGHDT and YYEEEE. The CDR3 sequence is 15 residues long. V shed 3 bases, J shed 0 bases, and the junction held 2 bases outside the gene matches. The CDR3 reads CASSWGTGSGNTIYF. In nucleotides, the CDR3 is TGTGCCAGCAGCTGGGGGACAGGCTCTGGAAACACCATATATTTT.

The chain uses TRBV9 and TRBJ2-2; D remains ambiguous. Germline V gene lookup returns CDR1 SGDLS and CDR2 YYNGEE. The V end was cut by 3 bases, the J end by 5 bases, with 11 bases between. This CDR3 has 14 residues. The CDR3 nucleotides are TGTGCCAGCAGCGCCGGCCCCGCGACCGGGGAGCTGTTTTTT. As protein: CASSAGPATGELFF. The whole variable domain, remainder taken from reference TRBV9 and TRBJ2-2, is DSGVTQTPKHLITATGQRVTLRCSPRSGDLSVYWYQQSLDQGLQFLIQYYNGEERAKGNILERFSAQQFPDLHSELNLSSLELGDSALYFCASSAGPATGELFFGEGSRLTVL.